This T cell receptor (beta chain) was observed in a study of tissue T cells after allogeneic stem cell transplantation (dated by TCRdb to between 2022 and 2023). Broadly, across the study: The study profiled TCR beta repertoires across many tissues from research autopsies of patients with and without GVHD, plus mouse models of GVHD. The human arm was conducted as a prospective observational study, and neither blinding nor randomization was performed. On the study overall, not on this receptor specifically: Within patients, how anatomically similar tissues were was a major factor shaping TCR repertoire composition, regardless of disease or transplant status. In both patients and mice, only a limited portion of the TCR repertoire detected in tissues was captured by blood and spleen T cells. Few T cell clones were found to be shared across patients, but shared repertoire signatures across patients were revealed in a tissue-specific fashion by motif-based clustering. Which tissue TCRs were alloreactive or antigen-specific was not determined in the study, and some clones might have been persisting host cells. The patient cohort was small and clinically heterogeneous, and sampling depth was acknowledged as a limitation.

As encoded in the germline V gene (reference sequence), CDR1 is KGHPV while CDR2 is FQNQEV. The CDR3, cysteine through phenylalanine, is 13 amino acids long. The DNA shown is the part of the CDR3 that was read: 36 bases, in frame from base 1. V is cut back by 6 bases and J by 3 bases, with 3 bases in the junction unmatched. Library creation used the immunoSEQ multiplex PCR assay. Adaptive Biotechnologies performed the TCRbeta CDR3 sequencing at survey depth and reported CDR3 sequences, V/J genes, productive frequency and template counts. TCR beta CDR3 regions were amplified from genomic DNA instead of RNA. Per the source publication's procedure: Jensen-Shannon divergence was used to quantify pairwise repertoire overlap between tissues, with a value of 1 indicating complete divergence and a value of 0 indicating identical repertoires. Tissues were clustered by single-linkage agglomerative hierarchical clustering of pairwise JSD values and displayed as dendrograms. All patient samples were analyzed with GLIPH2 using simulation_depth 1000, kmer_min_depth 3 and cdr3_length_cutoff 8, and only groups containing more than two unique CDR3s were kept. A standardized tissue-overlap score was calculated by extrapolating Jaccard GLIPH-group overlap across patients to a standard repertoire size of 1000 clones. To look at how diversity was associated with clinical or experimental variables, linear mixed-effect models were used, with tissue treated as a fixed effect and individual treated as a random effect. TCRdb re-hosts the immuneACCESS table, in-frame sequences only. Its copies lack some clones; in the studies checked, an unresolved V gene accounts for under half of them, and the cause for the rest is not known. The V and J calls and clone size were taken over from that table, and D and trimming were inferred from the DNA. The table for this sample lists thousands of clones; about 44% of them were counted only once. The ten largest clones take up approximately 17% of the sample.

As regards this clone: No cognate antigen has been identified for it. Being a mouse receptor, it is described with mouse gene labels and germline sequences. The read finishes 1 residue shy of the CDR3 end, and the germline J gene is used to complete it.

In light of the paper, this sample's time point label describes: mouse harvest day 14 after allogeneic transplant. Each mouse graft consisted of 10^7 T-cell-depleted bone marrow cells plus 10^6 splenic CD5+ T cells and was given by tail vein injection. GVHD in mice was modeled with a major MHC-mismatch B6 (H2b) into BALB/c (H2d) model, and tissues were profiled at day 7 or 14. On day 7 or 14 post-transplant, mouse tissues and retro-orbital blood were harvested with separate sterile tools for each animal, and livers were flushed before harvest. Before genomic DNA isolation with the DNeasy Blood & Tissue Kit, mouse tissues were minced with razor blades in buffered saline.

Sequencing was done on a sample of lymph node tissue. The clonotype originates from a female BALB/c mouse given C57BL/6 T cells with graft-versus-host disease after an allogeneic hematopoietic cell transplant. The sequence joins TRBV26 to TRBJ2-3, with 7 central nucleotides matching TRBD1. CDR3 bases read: TGTGCCAGCAGGGAGACAGGGGCAGAAACGCTGTAT. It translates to CASRETGAETLY. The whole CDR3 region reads CASRETGAETLYF.